This note documents a single T cell receptor beta chain sequence. Germline V gene lookup returns CDR1 SEHNR and CDR2 FQNEAQ (reference sequence). CDR3 length: 13 residues. V was shortened by 6 bases and J by 1 base, with 9 bases between the two germline ends. Original data processing: Estimation of nucleated cell counts relied on the amplification of reference gene primers. Method: immunoSEQ multiplex PCR; TCRdb's copy keeps in-frame clones and lacks some. V, J and clone size are those of that table, while D and trimming were read from the DNA. The data contain 95,000 to 110,000 clones, roughly 80% of them singletons. The data originate from a study of blood T cell repertoires in COVID-19. Study information: Italy, Spain and the United States were the sources of the convalescent and acute COVID-19 samples. Sources were T cells, B-cell-depleted T cells, or PBMCs; the material itself was cDNA or gDNA.

The chain combines TRBV7-9 with TRBJ1-1; unclear D gene. The clonotype comes from a man aged 55 to 70 with acute or convalescent COVID-19. The sample taken for sequencing was peripheral blood. The CDR3: CASSRAQNTEAFF. CDR3 DNA sequence: TGTGCCAGCAGTCGCGCCCAGAACACTGAAGCTTTCTTT.